Listed below are T cell receptor beta chains from one sample, sequenced in a study of blood T cell repertoires in COVID-19. Generated by immunoSEQ multiplex PCR, the TCRdb table keeps only in-frame clones and is missing some. The sample includes 80,000 to 95,000 clones, about 76% seen only once; the top ten take about 45%. What was sequenced was peripheral blood. The receptors here all came from an elderly man with acute or convalescent COVID-19. CDR3s include the opening cysteine and the closing phenylalanine or tryptophan. The D gene is left open where the match is weak. Expanded clones are given a class, and other clones once, few, many or no size at all.

V	J	size	D	DNA	CDR3
TRBV13	TRBJ2-3	NA	NA	TGTGCCAGCAGCTTATACAGGGCTCCTAGCACAGATACGCAGTATTTT	CASSLYRAPSTDTQYF
TRBV5-1	TRBJ2-5	NA	TRBD2	TGCGCCAGCACCCCGGGAGGGGCAATTACAGAGACCCAGTACTTC	CASTPGGAITETQYF
TRBV29-1	TRBJ2-7	NA	TRBD1	TGCAGCGTCTCCGGACAGGGGGAGGGCGTGGGGCAGTACTTC	CSVSGQGEGVGQYF
TRBV24-1	TRBJ2-3	NA	TRBD1	TGTGCCACCTCCCCCGGGACAGGGAACACAGATACGCAGTATTTT	CATSPGTGNTDTQYF
TRBV9	TRBJ1-5	NA	NA	TGTGCCAGCAGCCCCCAGGGTAGCAATCAGCCCCAGCATTTT	CASSPQGSNQPQHF
TRBV11-2	TRBJ2-7	NA	NA	TGTGCCAGCAGCTTAGTTGCAGCGGACTCCTACGAGCAGTACTTC	CASSLVAADSYEQYF
TRBV5-1	TRBJ2-1	once	TRBD2	TGCGCCAGCAGCTTGTTTGGCGGGAGGAGTAGTGAGCAGTTCTTC	CASSLFGGRSSEQFF
TRBV18	TRBJ2-3	NA	TRBD1	TGTGCCAGCTCACCTGGAGGACAGGGTATACCAGATACGCAGTATTTT	CASSPGGQGIPDTQYF
TRBV6-2/TRBV6-3	TRBJ2-2	NA	TRBD2	TGTGCCAGCAGTTTTGGCGGGAGGAACGGGGAGCTGTTTTTT	CASSFGGRNGELFF
TRBV7-2	TRBJ2-5	NA	NA	TGTGCCAGCAGCTCCAGGGTCGCGGAGACCCAGTACTTC	CASSSRVAETQYF
TRBV28	TRBJ2-7	NA	NA	TGTGCCAGCAGTTTACCACAGGGGGGGTACGAGCAGTACTTC	CASSLPQGGYEQYF
TRBV6-2/TRBV6-3	TRBJ2-1	NA	NA	TGTGCCAGCAGTTCGCACTCACTAGACTACAATGAGCAGTTCTTC	CASSSHSLDYNEQFF
TRBV12-3/TRBV12-4	TRBJ2-1	NA	TRBD1	TGTGCCAGCAGTTTAGGGACAGGGGTTGAGCAGTTCTTC	CASSLGTGVEQFF
TRBV5-4	TRBJ1-1	NA	NA	TGTGCCAGCAGCTTGACAGGGTTGAACACTGAAGCTTTCTTT	CASSLTGLNTEAFF
TRBV10-3	TRBJ1-1	NA	NA	TGTGCCATCAGTGAGTGGGGGGTTGGGAACACTGAAGCTTTCTTT	CAISEWGVGNTEAFF
TRBV28	TRBJ1-3	NA	NA	TGTGCCAGCAGGACTTCGGGGTCTGGAAACACCATATATTTT	CASRTSGSGNTIYF
TRBV6-5	TRBJ2-7	NA	NA	TGTGCCAGCAGTAGCCGGTACTACGAGCAGTACTTC	CASSSRYYEQYF
TRBV7-3	TRBJ2-1	NA	TRBD2	TGTGCCAGCAGCCAGACTCTAGCGGGAGCGCCGAATGAGCAGTTCTTC	CASSQTLAGAPNEQFF
TRBV11-2	TRBJ1-1	NA	NA	TGTGCCAGCAGCTTAGTGCAGGGATATGAAGCTTTCTTT	CASSLVQGYEAFF
TRBV6-2/TRBV6-3	TRBJ2-7	NA	TRBD2	TGTGCCAGCAGTTATAATCTAGCGGGAGACGGGAGTTGGAGTCAATACGAGCAGTACTTC	CASSYNLAGDGSWSQYEQYF
TRBV19	TRBJ2-1	many	TRBD2	TGTGCCAGTACCCCCTATAGGGGGACTAGGTCCTACAATGAGCAGTTCTTC	CASTPYRGTRSYNEQFF
TRBV6-5	TRBJ2-7	NA	TRBD1	TGTGCCAGCAGGACCCGGGACAGGTTCTCCTACGAGCAGTACTTC	CASRTRDRFSYEQYF
TRBV2	TRBJ1-5	NA	TRBD1	TGTGCCAGCAGCCGACAGGGTGTGGAGCCCCAGCATTTT	CASSRQGVEPQHF
TRBV6-5	TRBJ1-4	NA	NA	TGTGCCAGCAGCCGCGGGGGCTCCAGGAATGAAAAACTGTTTTTT	CASSRGGSRNEKLFF
TRBV5-1	TRBJ2-5	NA	TRBD1	TGCGCCAGCAGCGTACAACCGGGACAGGGGCAAGAGACCCAGTACTTC	CASSVQPGQGQETQYF